This T cell receptor beta chain originates from a study of blood T cell repertoires in COVID-19. Study information: Acute and convalescent COVID-19 specimens originated in the United States, Italy and Spain.

Per the study methods: How many nucleated cells were present was estimated from reference gene primer amplification. Profiled with immunoSEQ multiplex PCR; TCRdb holds only in-frame clones, not every one. The V and J calls and clone size come from that table; D and trimming were worked out from the DNA. The table has about 260,000 clones, more than 75% seen once; the top ten hold about 9.8%. Germline-derived CDR1 and CDR2 are SGHVS and FNYEAQ. The CDR3 is made up of 18 amino acids. The junction had 21 bases not matched to a gene; V was cut back by 6 bases and J by 5 bases. This chain links TRBV7-6 with TRBJ2-7; 8 nucleotides agree with TRBD2. The origin of this receptor is a man aged 35 to 55 who had recovered from COVID-19. The sequencing sample was made of peripheral blood. In DNA, the CDR3 is TGTGCCAGCAGAAACCCAGGCGATAGCGGGGATCGCCGGAACGAGCAGTACTTC. Protein sequence: CASRNPGDSGDRRNEQYF.